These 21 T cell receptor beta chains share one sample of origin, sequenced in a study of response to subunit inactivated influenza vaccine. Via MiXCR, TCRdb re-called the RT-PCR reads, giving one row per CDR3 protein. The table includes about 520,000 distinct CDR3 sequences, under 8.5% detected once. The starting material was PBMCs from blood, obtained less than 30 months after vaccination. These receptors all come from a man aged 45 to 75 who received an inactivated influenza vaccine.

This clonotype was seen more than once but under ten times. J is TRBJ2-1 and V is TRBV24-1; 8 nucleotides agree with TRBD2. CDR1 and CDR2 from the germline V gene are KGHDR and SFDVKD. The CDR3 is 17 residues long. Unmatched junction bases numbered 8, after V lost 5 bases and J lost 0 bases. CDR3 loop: CATSGLAGTPSYNEQFF. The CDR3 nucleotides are TGTGCCACCAGTGGATTAGCGGGAACCCCCTCCTACAATGAGCAGTTCTTC.

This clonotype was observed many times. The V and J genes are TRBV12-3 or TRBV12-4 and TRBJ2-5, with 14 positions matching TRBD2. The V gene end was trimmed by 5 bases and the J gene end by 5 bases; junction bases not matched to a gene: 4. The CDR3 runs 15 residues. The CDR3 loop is CASSGLAGGLETQYF. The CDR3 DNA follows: TGTGCCAGCAGTGGACTAGCGGGAGGATTGGAGACCCAGTACTTC.

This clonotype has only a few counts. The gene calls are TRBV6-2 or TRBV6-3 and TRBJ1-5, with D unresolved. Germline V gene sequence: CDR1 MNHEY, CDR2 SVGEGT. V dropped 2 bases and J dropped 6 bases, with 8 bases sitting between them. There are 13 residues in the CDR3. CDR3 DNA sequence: TGTGCCAGCAGTTACCCGGGTGGTCAGCCCCAGCATTTT. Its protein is CASSYPGGQPQHF.

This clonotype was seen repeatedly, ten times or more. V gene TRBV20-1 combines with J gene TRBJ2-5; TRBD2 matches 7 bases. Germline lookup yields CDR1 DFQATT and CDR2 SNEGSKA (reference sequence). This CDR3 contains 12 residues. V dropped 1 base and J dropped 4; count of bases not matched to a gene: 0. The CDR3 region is CSARGTRETQYF. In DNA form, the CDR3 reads TGCAGTGCTAGAGGGACTAGAGAGACCCAGTACTTC.

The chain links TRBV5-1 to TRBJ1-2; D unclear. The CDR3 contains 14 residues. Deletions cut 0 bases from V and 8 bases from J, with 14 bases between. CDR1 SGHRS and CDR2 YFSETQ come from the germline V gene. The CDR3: CASSLDGPSRGYTF. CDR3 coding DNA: TGCGCCAGCAGCTTGGACGGACCCTCGAGGGGCTACACCTTC.

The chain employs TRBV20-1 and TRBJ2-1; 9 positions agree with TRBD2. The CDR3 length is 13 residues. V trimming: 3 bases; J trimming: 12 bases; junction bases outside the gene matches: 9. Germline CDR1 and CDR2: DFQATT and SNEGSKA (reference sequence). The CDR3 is CSARIPAGGLQFF. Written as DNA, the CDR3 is TGCAGTGCTAGGATTCCAGCGGGAGGTCTGCAGTTCTTC.

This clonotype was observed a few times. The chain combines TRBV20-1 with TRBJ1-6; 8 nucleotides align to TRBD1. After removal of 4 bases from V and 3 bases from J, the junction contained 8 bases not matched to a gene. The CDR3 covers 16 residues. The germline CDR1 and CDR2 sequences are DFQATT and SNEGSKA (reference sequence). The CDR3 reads CSAIPGQDYYNSPLHF. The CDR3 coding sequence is TGCAGTGCTATTCCGGGACAGGACTACTATAATTCACCCCTCCACTTT.

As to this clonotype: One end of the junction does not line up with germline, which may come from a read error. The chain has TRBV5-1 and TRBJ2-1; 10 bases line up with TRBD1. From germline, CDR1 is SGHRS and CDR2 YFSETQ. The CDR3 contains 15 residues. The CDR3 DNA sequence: TGCGCCAGCAGCTGGGGGGGACAGGGGAAGAATGATCAGTTCTTC. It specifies CASSWGGQGKNDQFF.

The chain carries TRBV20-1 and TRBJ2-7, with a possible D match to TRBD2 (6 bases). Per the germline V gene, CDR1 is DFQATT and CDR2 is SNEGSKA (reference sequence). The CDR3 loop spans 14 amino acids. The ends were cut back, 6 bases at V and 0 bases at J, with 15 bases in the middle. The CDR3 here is CSANGDGSSYEQYF. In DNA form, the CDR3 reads TGCAGTGCGAATGGGGACGGGAGCTCCTACGAGCAGTACTTC.

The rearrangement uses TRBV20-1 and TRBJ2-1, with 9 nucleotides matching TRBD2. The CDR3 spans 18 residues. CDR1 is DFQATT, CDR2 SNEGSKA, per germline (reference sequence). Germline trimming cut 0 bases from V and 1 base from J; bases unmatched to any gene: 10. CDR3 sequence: CSARDGTKRGASYNEQFF. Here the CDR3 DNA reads TGCAGTGCTAGAGATGGGACAAAGCGGGGGGCTTCCTACAATGAGCAGTTCTTC.

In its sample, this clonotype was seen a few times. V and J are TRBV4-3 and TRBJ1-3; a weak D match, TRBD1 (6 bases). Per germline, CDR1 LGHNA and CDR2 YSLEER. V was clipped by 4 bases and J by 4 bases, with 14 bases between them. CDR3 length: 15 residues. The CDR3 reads CASSPAGGLGNTIYF. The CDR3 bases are TGCGCCAGCAGCCCGGCGGGGGGCTTAGGAAACACCATATATTTT.

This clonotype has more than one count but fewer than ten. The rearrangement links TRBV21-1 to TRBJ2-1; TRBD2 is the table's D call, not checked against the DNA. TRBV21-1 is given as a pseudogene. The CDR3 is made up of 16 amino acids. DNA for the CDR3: TGTGCCAGCATTACTAGCGGGCTAGCGAAGTACAATGAGCAGTTCTTC. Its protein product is CASITSGLAKYNEQFF.

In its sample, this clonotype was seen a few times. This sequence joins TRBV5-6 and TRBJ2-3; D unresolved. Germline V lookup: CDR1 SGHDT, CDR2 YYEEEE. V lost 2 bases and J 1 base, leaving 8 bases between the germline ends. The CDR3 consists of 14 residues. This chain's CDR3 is CASSFWGRTDTQYF. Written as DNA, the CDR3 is TGTGCCAGCAGCTTTTGGGGTCGCACAGATACGCAGTATTTT.

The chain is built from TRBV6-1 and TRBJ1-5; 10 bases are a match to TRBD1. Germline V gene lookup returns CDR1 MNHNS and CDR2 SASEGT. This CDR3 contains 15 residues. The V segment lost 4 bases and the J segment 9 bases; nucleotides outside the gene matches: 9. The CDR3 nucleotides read TGTGCCAGCAGTGCGGGACAGGGGACATTTTGGCCCCAGCATTTT. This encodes CASSAGQGTFWPQHF.

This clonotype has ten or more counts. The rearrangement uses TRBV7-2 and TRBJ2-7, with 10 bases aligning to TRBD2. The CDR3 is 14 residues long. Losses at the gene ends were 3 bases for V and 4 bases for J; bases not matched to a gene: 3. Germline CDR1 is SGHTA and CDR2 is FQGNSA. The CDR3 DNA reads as TGTGCCAGCAGCTTGGCTAGCGGGAGTTACGAGCAGTACTTC. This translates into CASSLASGSYEQYF.

CDR3 bases: TGCGCCAGCAGCCAAGAACAGTCGAATAATTCACCCCTCCACTTT. Encoded protein: CASSQEQSNNSPLHF. The chain joins TRBV4-3 to TRBJ1-6; no clear D gene. Trimming took 0 bases from V and 5 from J, leaving 8 bases between them. Germline-derived CDR1 and CDR2 are LGHNA and YSLEER. This CDR3 has 15 residues.

The CDR3 region has the DNA TGTGCCAGCAGCATAGCGGGGGCCCTCACAGATACGCAGTATTTT. Its translation is CASSIAGALTDTQYF. J is TRBJ2-3 and V is TRBV11-2; TRBD2 aligns across 9 bases. J lost 2 bases, V lost 5 bases, and 5 bases had no gene match. The length of the CDR3 is 15 residues. In germline, CDR1 is SGHAT, CDR2 FQNNGV. Complete variable domain (other parts from reference TRBV11-2 and TRBJ2-3): EAGVAQSPRYKIIEKRQSVAFWCNPISGHATLYWYQQILGQGPKLLIQFQNNGVVDDSQLPKDRFSAERLKGVDSTLKIQPAKLEDSAVYLCASSIAGALTDTQYFGPGTRLTVL.

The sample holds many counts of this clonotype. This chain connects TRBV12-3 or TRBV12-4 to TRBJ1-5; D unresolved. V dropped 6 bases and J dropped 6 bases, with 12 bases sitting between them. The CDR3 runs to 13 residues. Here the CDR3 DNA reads TGTGCCAGCAGCTTGCAAGGAGGTCAGCCCCAGCATTTT. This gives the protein CASSLQGGQPQHF.

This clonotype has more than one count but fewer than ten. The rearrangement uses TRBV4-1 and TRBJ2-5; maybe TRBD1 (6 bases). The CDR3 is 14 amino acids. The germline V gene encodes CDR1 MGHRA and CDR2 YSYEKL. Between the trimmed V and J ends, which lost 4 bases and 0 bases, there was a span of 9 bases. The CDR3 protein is CASSRRQDQETQYF. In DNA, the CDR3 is TGCGCCAGCAGCCGTAGACAGGACCAAGAGACCCAGTACTTC.

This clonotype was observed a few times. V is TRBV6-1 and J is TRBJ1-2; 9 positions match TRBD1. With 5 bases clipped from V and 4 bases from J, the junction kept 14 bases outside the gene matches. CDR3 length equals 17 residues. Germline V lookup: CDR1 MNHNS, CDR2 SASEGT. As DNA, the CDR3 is TGTGCCAGCAGTCGGCTATCCGGGACAGGGTACGGCTATGGCTACACCTTC. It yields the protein CASSRLSGTGYGYGYTF.

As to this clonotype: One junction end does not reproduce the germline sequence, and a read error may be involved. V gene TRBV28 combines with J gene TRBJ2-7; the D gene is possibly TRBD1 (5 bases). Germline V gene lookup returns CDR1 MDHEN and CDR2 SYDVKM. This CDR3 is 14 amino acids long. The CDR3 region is CASTRAGKGYEQHF. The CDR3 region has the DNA TGTGCCAGCACTCGGGCAGGGAAAGGGTACGAGCAGCACTTC.